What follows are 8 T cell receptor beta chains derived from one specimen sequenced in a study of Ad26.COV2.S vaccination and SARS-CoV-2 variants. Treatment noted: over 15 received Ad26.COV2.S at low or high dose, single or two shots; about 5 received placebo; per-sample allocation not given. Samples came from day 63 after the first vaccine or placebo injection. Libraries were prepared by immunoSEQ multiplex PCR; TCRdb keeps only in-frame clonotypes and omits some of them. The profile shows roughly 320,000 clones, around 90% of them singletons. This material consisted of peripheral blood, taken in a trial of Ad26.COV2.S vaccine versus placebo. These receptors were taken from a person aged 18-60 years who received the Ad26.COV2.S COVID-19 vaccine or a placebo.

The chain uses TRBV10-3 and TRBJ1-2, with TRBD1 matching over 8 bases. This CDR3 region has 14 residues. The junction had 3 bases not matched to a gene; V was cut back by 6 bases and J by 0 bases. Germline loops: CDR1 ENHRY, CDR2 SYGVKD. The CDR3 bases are TGTGCCATCAGGGGGACAGGAACTAACTATGGCTACACCTTC. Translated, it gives CAIRGTGTNYGYTF.

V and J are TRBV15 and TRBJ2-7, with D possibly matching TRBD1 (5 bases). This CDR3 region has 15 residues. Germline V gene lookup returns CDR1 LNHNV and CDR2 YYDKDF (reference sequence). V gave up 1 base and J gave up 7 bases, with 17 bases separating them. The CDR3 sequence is CATSRAGQGSGEQYF. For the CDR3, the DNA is TGTGCCACCAGCAGAGCTGGACAAGGCTCCGGGGAGCAGTACTTC.

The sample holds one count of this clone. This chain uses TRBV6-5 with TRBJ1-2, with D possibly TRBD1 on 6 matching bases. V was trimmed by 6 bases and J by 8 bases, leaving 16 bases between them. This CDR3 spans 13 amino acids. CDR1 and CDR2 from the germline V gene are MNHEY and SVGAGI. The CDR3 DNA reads TGTGCCAGCAGCCCAACAGGGAATGAGGGCTACACCTTC. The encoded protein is CASSPTGNEGYTF.

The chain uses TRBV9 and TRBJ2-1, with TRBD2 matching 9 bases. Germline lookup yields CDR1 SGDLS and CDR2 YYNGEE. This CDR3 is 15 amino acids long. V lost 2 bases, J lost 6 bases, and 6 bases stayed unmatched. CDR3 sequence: CASSVKGLAGNEQFF. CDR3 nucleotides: TGTGCCAGCAGCGTGAAGGGACTAGCCGGCAATGAGCAGTTCTTC. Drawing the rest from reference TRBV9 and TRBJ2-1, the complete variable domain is DSGVTQTPKHLITATGQRVTLRCSPRSGDLSVYWYQQSLDQGLQFLIQYYNGEERAKGNILERFSAQQFPDLHSELNLSSLELGDSALYFCASSVKGLAGNEQFFGPGTRLTVL.

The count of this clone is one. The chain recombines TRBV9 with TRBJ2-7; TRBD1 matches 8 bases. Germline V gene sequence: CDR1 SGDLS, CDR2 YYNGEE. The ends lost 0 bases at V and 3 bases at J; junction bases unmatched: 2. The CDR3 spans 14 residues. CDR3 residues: CASSVVGQGYEQYF. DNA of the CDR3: TGTGCCAGCAGCGTAGTAGGACAGGGCTACGAGCAGTACTTC.

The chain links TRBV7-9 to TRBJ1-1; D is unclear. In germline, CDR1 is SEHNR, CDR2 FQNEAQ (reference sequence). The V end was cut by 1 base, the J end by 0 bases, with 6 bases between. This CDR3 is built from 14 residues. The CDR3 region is CASSLGVMNTEAFF. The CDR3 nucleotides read TGTGCCAGCAGCTTAGGGGTGATGAACACTGAAGCTTTCTTT.

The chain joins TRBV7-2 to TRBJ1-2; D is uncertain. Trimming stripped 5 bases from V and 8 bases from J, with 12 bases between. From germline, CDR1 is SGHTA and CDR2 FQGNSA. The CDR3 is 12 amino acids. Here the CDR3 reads CASSLPVLGYTF. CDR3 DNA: TGTGCCAGCAGCCTACCAGTGCTGGGCTACACCTTC.

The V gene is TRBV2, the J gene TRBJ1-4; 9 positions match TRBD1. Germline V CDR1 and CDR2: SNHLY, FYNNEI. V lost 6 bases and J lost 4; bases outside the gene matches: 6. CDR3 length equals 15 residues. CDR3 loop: CASRTGTGRNEKLFF. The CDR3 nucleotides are TGTGCCAGCAGGACCGGGACAGGGCGTAATGAAAAACTGTTTTTT. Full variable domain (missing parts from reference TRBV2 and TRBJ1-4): EPEVTQTPSHQVTQMGQEVILRCVPISNHLYFYWYRQILGQKVEFLVSFYNNEISEKSEIFDDQFSVERPDGSNFTLKIRSTKLEDSAMYFCASRTGTGRNEKLFFGSGTQLSVL.